The 2 T cell receptor beta chains reported below all come from one sample, sequenced in a study of Tregs in tolerant kidney transplant recipients. Some clones are missing from TCRdb's copy, which holds only in-frame ones; the method was immunoSEQ multiplex PCR. The sample lists around 52,000 clones; 65% to 85% were seen once. The material sequenced was CD4+ T cells from blood. The receptors were gathered from a human donor in good health.

The chain recombines TRBV5-1 with TRBJ2-7; D is unclear. V was shortened by 0 bases and J by 6 bases, with 7 bases between the two germline ends. CDR3 length equals 12 residues. CDR1 and CDR2 (germline): SGHRS, YFSETQ. CDR3 loop: CASSLEFSEQYF. CDR3 DNA sequence: TGCGCCAGCAGCTTGGAGTTTAGCGAGCAGTACTTC.

This clone appeared once. This rearrangement joins TRBV23-1 to TRBJ2-6; D is perhaps TRBD2 (6 bases). TRBV23-1 is an ORF for which the function is uncertain. This CDR3 contains 17 residues. Trimming took off 2 bases at V and 0 bases at J, with 11 bases between the two ends. CDR3 sequence reads: CASSQKAGSSGANVLTF. CDR3 nucleotide sequence: TGCGCCAGCAGTCAAAAGGCCGGGAGCTCTGGGGCCAACGTCCTGACTTTC.